Presented here are 30 T cell receptor beta chains from one specimen sequenced in a study of shared clonotypes between healthy human individuals. The repertoire was sequenced with immunoSEQ multiplex PCR; TCRdb's copy has only in-frame clones and lacks some. The table lists some 2.1 million clones, 95% of them singletons. The source material was naive CD4+ T cells sorted from blood. This sample's subset: CD45RA+ positively selected. The receptors were gathered from a man between 18 and 35 years old in good health.

V and J are TRBV18 and TRBJ1-6; tentative D call: TRBD1 (6 bases). The CDR3 totals 16 residues. In germline, CDR1 is KGHSH, CDR2 LQKENI. Trimming left V 3 bases short and J 10 bases short, with 19 bases between. In DNA form, the CDR3 reads TGTGCCAGCTCACCGACCAACAGGGCTCTCGGATCACCCCTCCACTTT. Its translation is CASSPTNRALGSPLHF.

The gene calls are TRBV28 and TRBJ1-2; no reliable D call. V was cut by 5 bases and J by 7 bases, with 8 bases left in between. CDR3 length: 11 residues. CDR1 and CDR2 from the germline V gene are MDHEN and SYDVKM. CDR3 nucleotides: TGTGCCAGCAGTGGCCCGGGTGGCTACACCTTC. Protein: CASSGPGGYTF.

The chain employs TRBV6-1 and TRBJ1-5, with 7 bases identical to TRBD1. This CDR3 contains 15 residues. With V trimmed by 10 bases and J by 0 bases, 9 bases remained unmatched. Per the germline V gene, CDR1 is MNHNS and CDR2 is SASEGT. DNA of the CDR3: TGTGCCATCAGGGGGGGTCCTTATAGCAATCAGCCCCAGCATTTT. It yields the protein CAIRGGPYSNQPQHF.

This chain connects TRBV6-6 to TRBJ2-7; 9 nucleotides match TRBD1. This CDR3 spans 14 amino acids. Per the germline V gene, CDR1 is MNHNY and CDR2 is SVGAGI (reference sequence). The V segment lost 6 bases and the J segment 5 bases; nucleotides outside the gene matches: 8. The CDR3 coding sequence is TGTGCCAGCAGCTCCGGACAGGGGACGGACGAGCAGTACTTC. It is translated as CASSSGQGTDEQYF.

The chain employs TRBV25-1 and TRBJ2-1; TRBD2 matches 7 bases. V trimming: 5 bases; J trimming: 4 bases; junction bases outside the gene matches: 8. CDR1 MGHDK and CDR2 SYGVNS come from the germline V gene. This CDR3 has 15 amino acids. This CDR3 reads CASSTGGSPYNEQFF. Written as DNA, the CDR3 is TGTGCCAGCAGTACTGGCGGGAGCCCTTACAATGAGCAGTTCTTC.

Remarks on this clone: Compared with germline, one end of the junction differs, possibly owing to a read error. This chain links TRBV7-7 with TRBJ2-3, with TRBD2 matching 7 bases. Germline V gives CDR1 SSHAT, CDR2 FNYEAQ (reference sequence). This CDR3 has 16 amino acids. Here the CDR3 DNA reads TGTGCTAGCAGCCCCATCGGGGGGAGCCCCACAGATACGCAGTATTTT. Translation: CASSPIGGSPTDTQYF.

This chain joins TRBV7-8 and TRBJ1-3; possibly TRBD1 for D (5 bases). CDR1 and CDR2 from the germline V gene are SGHVS and FQNEAQ. The CDR3 consists of 16 residues. V was pared by 5 bases and J by 0 bases, with 14 bases between. The DNA for the CDR3 is TGTGCCAGCAGCGCACCGACAGTTTCCTCTGGAAACACCATATATTTT. Amino acid sequence: CASSAPTVSSGNTIYF.

CDR3 nucleotide sequence: TGTGCCAGTCAAAGGTCGGCAGGTAAAGATCGAGCTTTCTTT. It encodes CASQRSAGKDRAFF. The chain has TRBV6-5 and TRBJ1-1, with D unclear. The V gene's germline CDR1 is MNHEY and CDR2 SVGAGI. The CDR3 totals 14 residues. V was cut by 9 bases and J by 10 bases, with 24 bases left in between.

The gene calls are TRBV5-1 and TRBJ1-1; maybe TRBD1 (6 bases). Germline CDR1 SGHRS, CDR2 YFSETQ. V was cut by 6 bases and J by 3 bases, with 15 bases left in between. The CDR3 extends over 14 amino acids. For the CDR3, the DNA is TGCGCCAGCACCATTACACAGGGATACACTGAAGCTTTCTTT. Amino acids: CASTITQGYTEAFF. The full variable domain, completed using reference TRBV5-1 and TRBJ1-1, is KAGVTQTPRYLIKTRGQQVTLSCSPISGHRSVSWYQQTPGQGLQFLFEYFSETQRNKGNFPGRFSGRQFSNSRSEMNVSTLELGDSALYLCASTITQGYTEAFFGQGTRLTVV.

A note on this clone: Other DNA sequences in the same sample also yield this CDR3. This rearrangement joins TRBV2 to TRBJ2-3; unclear D gene. CDR1 is SNHLY, CDR2 FYNNEI, per germline. The CDR3 totals 11 residues. V was trimmed by 4 bases and J by 4 bases, leaving 3 bases between them. The CDR3 region has the DNA TGTGCCAGCAGTGCGTCAGATACGCAGTATTTT. This gives the protein CASSASDTQYF. The whole variable domain, filled in from reference TRBV2 and TRBJ2-3, reads EPEVTQTPSHQVTQMGQEVILRCVPISNHLYFYWYRQILGQKVEFLVSFYNNEISEKSEIFDDQFSVERPDGSNFTLKIRSTKLEDSAMYFCASSASDTQYFGPGTRLTVL.

At least ten counts were recorded for this clone. Distinct nucleotide sequences in the sample also encode this CDR3. This chain uses TRBV10-2 with TRBJ1-6; tentative D call: TRBD1 (5 bases). Trimming pared 4 bases from V and 10 bases from J, leaving 14 bases between. CDR3 length: 14 amino acids. CDR1 is WSHSY and CDR2 is SAAADI in the germline V gene. The CDR3 nucleotides read TGCGCCAGCAGTGGACGGGGGATTCAGTCACCCCTCCACTTT. Amino acids: CASSGRGIQSPLHF.

The chain combines TRBV29-1 with TRBJ1-2; no firm D call. The V gene lost 0 bases and the J gene lost 7 bases, with 9 bases spanning the gap. The CDR3 is made up of 12 amino acids. Germline V gene data show CDR1 as SQVTM and CDR2 as ANQGSEA. CDR3 residues: CSVEDTGFGYTF. In DNA form, the CDR3 reads TGCAGCGTTGAAGATACGGGATTTGGCTACACCTTC.

The chain couples TRBV5-6 to TRBJ2-5, with 7 bases identical to TRBD2. CDR1 SGHDT and CDR2 YYEEEE come from the germline V gene. With V trimmed by 1 base and J by 3 bases, 12 bases remained unmatched. This CDR3 is 17 amino acids long. CDR3 DNA sequence: TGTGCCAGCAGCTTGTACCCGTTCTATGGGGGGGAAGAGACCCAGTACTTC. Translating gives CASSLYPFYGGEETQYF. Full variable domain (rest looked up from reference TRBV5-6 and TRBJ2-5): DAGVTQSPTHLIKTRGQQVTLRCSPKSGHDTVSWYQQALGQGPQFIFQYYEEEERQRGNFPDRFSGHQFPNYSSELNVNALLLGDSALYLCASSLYPFYGGEETQYFGPGTRLLVL.

The rearrangement uses TRBV28 and TRBJ1-2; unclear D gene. Trimming removed 8 bases at V and 5 bases at J, with 21 bases between. Germline CDR1 is MDHEN and CDR2 is SYDVKM. The CDR3 is made up of 15 amino acids. CDR3 nucleotide sequence: TGTGCCAGCGCTGAGATGTCACCCGCGGGTTATGGCTACACCTTC. Translated: CASAEMSPAGYGYTF.

This chain connects TRBV9 to TRBJ1-1; D not resolved. With 0 bases removed from V and 10 bases from J, the gap between germline ends came to 16 bases. The germline CDR1 and CDR2 sequences are SGDLS and YYNGEE. This CDR3 has 14 residues. The chain's CDR3 is CASSVVEGAGTAFF. Written as DNA, the CDR3 is TGTGCCAGCAGCGTAGTTGAGGGTGCAGGTACAGCTTTCTTT. Filled out from reference TRBV9 and TRBJ1-1, the complete variable domain reads DSGVTQTPKHLITATGQRVTLRCSPRSGDLSVYWYQQSLDQGLQFLIQYYNGEERAKGNILERFSAQQFPDLHSELNLSSLELGDSALYFCASSVVEGAGTAFFGQGTRLTVV.

To note about this clone: Other DNA sequences in this specimen translate into the identical CDR3. The chain has TRBV6-5 and TRBJ2-7; 10 positions match TRBD2. The germline gives CDR1 MNHEY, CDR2 SVGAGI. J gave up 4 bases and V 2 bases, and 2 bases lay outside the gene matches. The length of the CDR3 is 14 residues. CDR3 in DNA: TGTGCCAGCAGTTACCGGACTAGCGGTTACGAGCAGTACTTC. It is translated as CASSYRTSGYEQYF.

V is TRBV11-2 and J is TRBJ2-1; D call uncertain. CDR1 and CDR2 from the germline V gene are SGHAT and FQNNGV. The V end was cut by 6 bases, the J end by 4 bases, with 10 bases between. The CDR3 sequence is 13 residues long. CDR3 in amino acids: CASSFAEYNEQFF. CDR3 sequence (DNA): TGTGCCAGCAGTTTCGCAGAGTACAATGAGCAGTTCTTC.

The chain carries TRBV5-1 and TRBJ1-2; D is unclear. Trimming took 1 base from V and 1 from J, leaving 8 bases between them. CDR3 length: 14 amino acids. Germline-derived CDR1 and CDR2 are SGHRS and YFSETQ. CDR3 residues: CASSLNGNNYGYTF. As DNA, the CDR3 is TGCGCCAGCAGCTTGAATGGGAATAACTATGGCTACACCTTC.

This clone was counted a single time. This chain links TRBV2 with TRBJ2-5, with 9 bases aligning to TRBD2. V lost 8 bases and J lost 1; bases outside the gene matches: 8. CDR1 is SNHLY and CDR2 is FYNNEI in the germline V gene. The CDR3 runs to 15 residues. CDR3 DNA sequence: TGTGCCAGCGGGAGGCCGGGACTAGCCCAAGAGACCCAGTACTTC. Protein sequence: CASGRPGLAQETQYF.

This chain links TRBV6-5 with TRBJ2-3; possibly TRBD2 for D (6 bases). The CDR3 totals 16 residues. Deletions cut 0 bases from V and 2 bases from J, with 12 bases between. From germline, CDR1 is MNHEY and CDR2 SVGAGI. CDR3 protein: CASSYSGGEITDTQYF. CDR3 in DNA: TGTGCCAGCAGTTACTCGGGGGGAGAGATCACAGATACGCAGTATTTT.

This sequence joins TRBV28 and TRBJ2-7; TRBD1 aligns across 7 bases. The CDR3 runs to 15 residues. Per germline, CDR1 MDHEN and CDR2 SYDVKM. The V gene end was trimmed by 2 bases and the J gene end by 5 bases; junction bases not matched to a gene: 9. The CDR3 DNA reads as TGTGCCAGCAGTTTACTGCCGGCAGGGGGTCACGAGCAGTACTTC. This sequence encodes CASSLLPAGGHEQYF.

Details on this clone: One end of the junction does not line up with germline, which may come from a read error. This rearrangement joins TRBV6-1 to TRBJ2-5, with TRBD1 matching over 9 bases. The CDR3 runs to 17 residues. Per the germline V gene, CDR1 is MNHNS and CDR2 is SASEGT. This CDR3 reads CASSEGTGPGYQETQYF. The CDR3 nucleotides are TGTGCCAGCAGCGAAGGGACAGGGCCGGGCTACCAAGAGACCCAGTACTTC.

The genes are TRBV4-3 and TRBJ2-2; D may be TRBD2 (5 bases). Germline assignment: CDR1 LGHNA and CDR2 YSLEER. This CDR3 contains 13 residues. V shed 3 bases and J shed 7 bases, with 9 bases lying between them. CDR3 in DNA: TGCGCCAGCAGCCAGCGGGCGGTCGGGGAGCTGTTTTTT. Translating gives CASSQRAVGELFF.

This sequence joins TRBV29-1 and TRBJ2-6; no clear D. This CDR3 comprises 17 residues. The germline V gene encodes CDR1 SQVTM and CDR2 ANQGSEA. The germline V and J ends were trimmed by 4 bases and 0 bases, with 16 bases remaining between them. The CDR3 DNA sequence: TGCAGCGTTGTAAGTGTTCCAGCTACCTCTGGGGCCAACGTCCTGACTTTC. The encoded protein is CSVVSVPATSGANVLTF.

This sequence joins TRBV5-1 and TRBJ2-2; D ambiguous. CDR3 length: 14 amino acids. Trimming removed 1 base at V and 0 bases at J, with 4 bases between. The germline V gene has CDR1 SGHRS and CDR2 YFSETQ. The CDR3 region is CASSLHSNTGELFF. CDR3 in DNA: TGCGCCAGCAGCTTGCACTCGAACACCGGGGAGCTGTTTTTT.

The rearrangement uses TRBV19 and TRBJ2-2; D call uncertain. V lost 3 bases and J 6 bases, leaving 8 bases between the germline ends. This CDR3 is 13 amino acids long. CDR1 is LNHDA and CDR2 is SQIVND in the germline V gene (reference sequence). The CDR3 sequence: CASSMVLPGELFF. CDR3 sequence (DNA): TGTGCCAGTAGTATGGTGTTACCCGGGGAGCTGTTTTTT.

This chain uses TRBV27 with TRBJ2-5, with a tentative D call TRBD1 (5 bases). Germline values: CDR1 MNHEY, CDR2 SMNVEV (reference sequence). CDR3 length: 15 residues. Trimming cost V 6 bases and J 2 bases, with 16 bases left between them. In nucleotides, the CDR3 is TGTGCCAGCAGCAATGGTGGGGCTTTACAAGAGACCCAGTACTTC. It codes for CASSNGGALQETQYF.

With regard to this clone: Other DNA sequences in the sample encode the same CDR3. The chain combines TRBV7-9 with TRBJ2-7; D ambiguous. The CDR3 has 14 residues. The germline V and J ends were trimmed by 1 base and 3 bases, with 10 bases remaining between them. Germline assignment: CDR1 SEHNR and CDR2 FQNEAQ (reference sequence). The CDR3 spells CASSLGQVSYEQYF. The CDR3, as DNA: TGTGCCAGCAGCTTAGGCCAAGTGAGCTACGAGCAGTACTTC.

V usage is TRBV19 and J usage is TRBJ2-4; TRBD2 aligns across 10 bases. The CDR3 length is 16 residues. Germline V gene data show CDR1 as LNHDA and CDR2 as SQIVND (reference sequence). The V segment lost 1 base and the J segment 2 bases; nucleotides outside the gene matches: 2. The CDR3 DNA is TGTGCCAGTAGTATAGTACTAGCGGGAACCAAAAACATTCAGTACTTC. Amino acids: CASSIVLAGTKNIQYF.

With respect to this clone: The junction departs from germline at one end; a sequencing error may be responsible. The CDR3 protein is CASSVTGFGSPLHF. CDR3 in DNA: TGCGCCAGCAGTGTGACAGGGTTCGGTTCACCCCTCCACTTT. V and J are TRBV6-1 and TRBJ1-6; 7 nucleotides agree with TRBD1. The V gene's germline CDR1 is MNHNS and CDR2 SASEGT. The CDR3 consists of 14 residues.